The T cell receptor (beta chain) under discussion was sequenced for a study of blood T cell repertoires in COVID-19. Across the whole study: Whether acute or convalescent, the COVID-19 samples came from the United States, Italy and Spain. Sources were T cells, B-cell-depleted T cells, or PBMCs; the material itself was cDNA or gDNA.

The CDR3 runs 14 residues. Trimming cost V 7 bases and J 8 bases; bases outside gene matches: 4. The germline V gene encodes CDR1 MNHEY and CDR2 SVGAGI. In the original processing: Using reference gene primer amplification, nucleated cell counts were estimated. Using immunoSEQ multiplex PCR, the repertoire was profiled, and TCRdb retains in-frame clones only, with some absent. V and J calls plus clone size are reproduced from that table; the DNA served to infer D and trimming. The sample records under 200,000 clones, around 84% being singletons. This chain uses TRBV6-5 with TRBJ2-1; 14 positions agree with TRBD2. Sequencing input: peripheral blood. The TCR sequence derives from a man in his thirties or forties with active or convalescent COVID-19. CDR3 coding DNA: TGTGCCAGCACGGGGACTAGCGGGGGACATGAGCAGTTCTTC. Amino acid sequence: CASTGTSGGHEQFF.